One sample yielded the 31 T cell receptor beta chains listed below, sequenced in a study of T cells after yellow fever vaccination. TCRdb re-called the 5' RACE reads through MiXCR, storing one row per CDR3 protein. The data show 250,000 or so distinct CDR3 sequences, roughly 4% seen once. The specimen comprised PBMCs, sampled 15 days after the yellow fever booster vaccination. The receptors derive from a man younger than 35 who received the YFV17D yellow fever vaccine.

This clonotype has at least ten counts. The CDR3 sequence is CATREQGNTGELFF. Written as DNA, the CDR3 is TGTGCCACCCGGGAACAGGGCAACACCGGGGAGCTGTTTTTT. The chain couples TRBV7-9 to TRBJ2-2; D might be TRBD1 (6 bases). The CDR3 spans 14 residues. Germline loops: CDR1 SEHNR, CDR2 FQNEAQ (reference sequence). V was clipped by 10 bases and J by 2 bases, with 14 bases between them.

There are many counts of this clonotype. The V gene is TRBV15, the J gene TRBJ2-3; the D call may be TRBD1 or TRBD2 (5 bases each). Trimming left V 0 bases short and J 5 bases short, with 12 bases between. The length of the CDR3 is 15 residues. Germline V CDR1 and CDR2: LNHNV, YYDKDF (reference sequence). CDR3 DNA sequence: TGTGCCACCAGCAGAGATTCGGCAGGGAGAGATACGCAGTATTTT. Amino acid sequence: CATSRDSAGRDTQYF. The full variable domain, completed using reference TRBV15 and TRBJ2-3, is DAMVIQNPRYQVTQFGKPVTLSCSQTLNHNVMYWYQQKSSQAPKLLFHYYDKDFNNEADTPDNFQSRRPNTSFCFLDIRSPGLGDTAMYLCATSRDSAGRDTQYFGPGTRLTVL.

This clonotype appeared many times. CDR3 sequence (DNA): TGTGCCACCAGCACCTTAGATGGGATAAATCAGCCCCAGCATTTT. Protein: CATSTLDGINQPQHF. The chain combines TRBV15 with TRBJ1-5; no definite D call. This CDR3 comprises 15 residues. Germline lookup yields CDR1 LNHNV and CDR2 YYDKDF (reference sequence). Trimming took off 4 bases at V and 4 bases at J, with 14 bases between the two ends.

This clonotype was seen at least ten times. This chain joins TRBV30 and TRBJ2-3; TRBD2 matches at 8 bases. Germline CDR1 GTSNPN, CDR2 SVGIG (reference sequence). This CDR3 spans 14 amino acids. V was pared by 2 bases and J by 8 bases, with 9 bases of the junction left unmatched. CDR3 loop: CAWSKSTGGVTQYF. The CDR3 DNA follows: TGTGCCTGGAGTAAGAGCACGGGGGGGGTTACGCAGTATTTT.

The rearrangement uses TRBV7-9 and TRBJ2-3; 10 nucleotides align to TRBD2. CDR3 length: 16 residues. Germline loops: CDR1 SEHNR, CDR2 FQNEAQ (reference sequence). V shed 5 bases and J 1 base; nucleotides not matched to a gene: 6. The CDR3, as DNA: TGTGCCAGCAGCACCCCTCTAGCGGGGGGCACAGATACGCAGTATTTT. Its translation is CASSTPLAGGTDTQYF.

In its sample, this clonotype was seen many times. The CDR3 here is CASSQVGRAKGRELFF. CDR3 nucleotide sequence: TGCGCCAGCAGCCAAGTTGGGCGGGCCAAGGGCCGGGAGCTGTTTTTT. The chain couples TRBV4-3 to TRBJ2-2; a weak D match, TRBD2 (5 bases). Trimming pared 1 base from V and 9 bases from J, leaving 18 bases between. Germline CDR1 is LGHNA and CDR2 is YSLEER. The CDR3 sequence is 16 residues long.

This clonotype has at least ten counts. V gene TRBV6-5 combines with J gene TRBJ1-5; D is unclear. This CDR3 comprises 13 residues. In germline, CDR1 is MNHEY, CDR2 SVGAGI. The V end lost 6 bases, the J end lost 7 bases, and 13 bases lay between the germline ends. The CDR3 protein is CASSRGKEQPQHF. DNA for the CDR3: TGTGCCAGCAGCCGGGGTAAAGAGCAGCCCCAGCATTTT.

In regard to this clonotype: A much more abundant neighbour one base away suggests this may be a read error. The gene calls are TRBV7-6 and TRBJ1-2, with 8 positions matching TRBD1. Germline-derived CDR1 and CDR2 are SGHVS and FNYEAQ. This CDR3 spans 16 amino acids. The CDR3 region is CASSFGQGMANSGYTF. The CDR3 nucleotides read TGTGCCAGCAGCTTTGGACAGGGCATGGCTAACTCTGGCTACACCTTC.

This clonotype was picked up many times. This CDR3 reads CASSYSGQSYEQYF. The CDR3 DNA reads TGTGCCAGCAGTTACTCGGGTCAGAGCTACGAGCAGTACTTC. The V call is TRBV6-2 or TRBV6-3, the J call TRBJ2-7; D remains unclear. V lost 0 bases and J 3 bases, leaving 9 bases between the germline ends. Germline V lookup: CDR1 MNHEY, CDR2 SVGEGT. CDR3 size: 14 residues.

This clonotype was counted ten times or more. This chain links TRBV5-1 with TRBJ2-5; weak D call: TRBD1 (6 bases). V dropped 2 bases and J dropped 2 bases, with 16 bases sitting between them. The CDR3 consists of 16 residues. CDR1 is SGHRS, CDR2 YFSETQ, per germline. DNA of the CDR3: TGCGCCAGCAGCTTATCCTATACGACAGGACAAGAGACCCAGTACTTC. Its translation: CASSLSYTTGQETQYF.

This clonotype was found many times. The J gene is TRBJ2-3, the V gene TRBV7-2; tentatively, D is TRBD2 (6 bases). Trimming cost V 2 bases and J 8 bases, with 17 bases left between them. CDR1 is SGHTA, CDR2 FQGNSA, per germline. CDR3 size: 15 residues. Written as DNA, the CDR3 is TGTGCCAGCAGCTTAAATTCTGGAGCGGGCGGTACGCAGTATTTT. This translates into CASSLNSGAGGTQYF. The full variable domain, in which reference TRBV7-2 and TRBJ2-3 provide the parts outside the CDR3, is GAGVSQSPSNKVTEKGKDVELRCDPISGHTALYWYRQSLGQGLEFLIYFQGNSAPDKSGLPSDRFSAERTGGSVSTLTIQRTQQEDSAVYLCASSLNSGAGGTQYFGPGTRLTVL.

J is TRBJ2-7 and V is TRBV19; 7 bases are a match to TRBD1. CDR1 LNHDA and CDR2 SQIVND come from the germline V gene (reference sequence). This CDR3 has 16 residues. J lost 0 bases, V lost 0 bases, and 5 bases had no gene match. The CDR3 protein is CASSIDGTASSYEQYV. CDR3 bases: TGTGCCAGTAGTATAGATGGGACAGCCTCCTCCTACGAGCAGTACGTC.

This clonotype was counted many times. The V call is TRBV7-3, the J call TRBJ2-1; D gene unclear. With 1 base removed from V and 4 bases from J, the gap between germline ends came to 5 bases. Germline lookup yields CDR1 SGHTA and CDR2 FQGTGA. This CDR3 is built from 13 residues. The CDR3 loop is CASSLIGYNEQFF. CDR3 nucleotide sequence: TGTGCCAGCAGCTTAATAGGATACAATGAGCAGTTCTTC.

In its sample, this clonotype was seen many times. The chain recombines TRBV11-2 with TRBJ2-3; TRBD1 or TRBD2 may be the D gene (6 bases each). There are 16 residues in the CDR3. The ends were cut back, 3 bases at V and 5 bases at J, with 18 bases in the middle. The germline gives CDR1 SGHAT, CDR2 FQNNGV. The CDR3 nucleotides read TGTGCCAGCAGCTTCGGCGCTGGGGGGCCGGTAGATACGCAGTATTTT. Protein: CASSFGAGGPVDTQYF.

Many counts were recorded for this clonotype. The rearrangement joins TRBV24-1 to TRBJ2-3, with a possible D match to TRBD1 (6 bases). V dropped 4 bases and J dropped 7 bases, with 8 bases sitting between them. Germline V gene lookup returns CDR1 KGHDR and CDR2 SFDVKD. This CDR3 spans 12 amino acids. The CDR3 is CATSEQGYTQYF. DNA for the CDR3: TGTGCCACCAGTGAACAGGGCTATACGCAGTATTTT.

Only a few counts were recorded for this clonotype. The V and J genes are TRBV12-3 or TRBV12-4 and TRBJ2-1; 13 bases match TRBD2. V lost 4 bases and J lost 0; bases outside the gene matches: 9. The length of the CDR3 is 19 residues. The CDR3 protein is CASSSTGTSGESSYNEQFF. DNA of the CDR3: TGTGCCAGCAGTTCGACCGGGACTAGCGGGGAGAGCTCCTACAATGAGCAGTTCTTC.

This clonotype has a count of ten or more. This chain links TRBV5-5 with TRBJ1-1; D remains ambiguous. Trimming removed 6 bases at V and 2 bases at J, with 11 bases between. This CDR3 comprises 13 residues. From germline, CDR1 is SGHKS and CDR2 YYEKEE (reference sequence). Here the CDR3 DNA reads TGTGCCAGCAAAATTACTGCAAACACTGAAGCTTTCTTT. It encodes CASKITANTEAFF.

This clonotype came up many times. The V call is TRBV10-3, the J call TRBJ2-3, with unresolved D. Looked up from germline, CDR1 is ENHRY and CDR2 is SYGVKD. Trimming left V 3 bases short and J 3 bases short, with 10 bases between. This CDR3 is 14 amino acids long. The CDR3 is CAISDTGRTDTQYF. In DNA, the CDR3 is TGTGCCATCAGTGATACGGGTAGGACAGATACGCAGTATTTT.

This chain connects TRBV5-5 to TRBJ1-5, with 9 positions matching TRBD1. CDR3 length: 15 residues. J lost 4 bases, V lost 4 bases, and 6 bases had no gene match. CDR1 SGHKS and CDR2 YYEKEE come from the germline V gene (reference sequence). The chain's CDR3 is CASSPVGTGNQPQHF. CDR3 DNA sequence: TGTGCCAGCAGCCCGGTTGGGACAGGGAATCAGCCCCAGCATTTT.

This clonotype was detected many times. The chain is built from TRBV7-9 and TRBJ1-3; D may be TRBD1 (6 bases). The CDR3 is 15 residues long. V was pared by 10 bases and J by 1 base, with 17 bases between. Germline CDR1 is SEHNR and CDR2 is FQNEAQ (reference sequence). The CDR3 coding sequence is TGTGCCACCACGGGGGCAGGGGTTTCTGGAAACACCATATATTTT. This gives the protein CATTGAGVSGNTIYF.

This clonotype was seen at least ten times. This rearrangement joins TRBV4-3 to TRBJ1-6; D is undetermined. The CDR3 length is 16 residues. Germline V gene data show CDR1 as LGHNA and CDR2 as YSLEER. Trimming stripped 1 base from V and 6 bases from J, with 13 bases between. CDR3: CASSQGNGAINSPLHF. CDR3 DNA sequence: TGCGCCAGCAGCCAAGGAAACGGCGCGATTAATTCACCCCTCCACTTT.

This clonotype was recorded many times. The chain carries TRBV6-5 and TRBJ2-2; D is undetermined. The CDR3 contains 16 residues. The V gene's germline CDR1 is MNHEY and CDR2 SVGAGI. V gave up 0 bases and J gave up 2 bases, with 10 bases separating them. Here the CDR3 reads CASSYSVQHNTGELFF. The CDR3 DNA sequence: TGTGCCAGCAGTTACTCGGTCCAGCACAACACCGGGGAGCTGTTTTTT.

This clonotype was found many times. The rearrangement joins TRBV7-8 to TRBJ1-1; D unclear. V was pared by 1 base and J by 0 bases, with 12 bases between. The germline CDR1 and CDR2 sequences are SGHVS and FQNEAQ. The CDR3 extends over 16 amino acids. The CDR3 region is CASSLGVGAMNTEAFF. The DNA of the CDR3 is TGTGCCAGCAGCTTAGGTGTAGGAGCCATGAACACTGAAGCTTTCTTT.

This clonotype was observed at least ten times. The V gene is TRBV4-2, the J gene TRBJ2-7, with D uncertain. This CDR3 has 15 residues. Trimming took 1 base from V and 5 from J, leaving 15 bases between them. Per the germline V gene, CDR1 is LGHNA and CDR2 is YNFKEQ. In nucleotides, the CDR3 is TGTGCCAGCAGCCAAGCTGCTTCGAGGTCTCACGAGCAGTACTTC. Translated: CASSQAASRSHEQYF.

This clonotype was seen repeatedly, ten times or more. The genes are TRBV7-9 and TRBJ1-5; 7 nucleotides line up with TRBD1. The CDR3 has 14 residues. Trimming at V came to 4 bases and at J to 6 bases, leaving 6 bases not matched to a gene. Germline CDR1 reads SEHNR; CDR2 reads FQNEAQ (reference sequence). Here the CDR3 reads CASSSTGSAQPQHF. The CDR3 coding sequence is TGTGCCAGCAGCTCGACAGGGAGTGCTCAGCCCCAGCATTTT.

CDR3 in DNA: TGTGCCAGCAGTCCCCGGACCGAGATGCATGAAAAACTGTTTTTT. Translated: CASSPRTEMHEKLFF. This chain uses TRBV5-5 with TRBJ1-4; D is undetermined. The CDR3 is made up of 15 amino acids. With 5 bases removed from V and 6 bases from J, the gap between germline ends came to 17 bases. CDR1 is SGHKS, CDR2 YYEKEE, per germline (reference sequence).

This clonotype was seen many times. This rearrangement joins TRBV20-1 to TRBJ2-7; D remains ambiguous. Germline assignment: CDR1 DFQATT and CDR2 SNEGSKA (reference sequence). CDR3 size: 12 residues. Trimming removed 2 bases from V and 1 base from J, with 6 bases in between. Here the CDR3 DNA reads TGCAGTGCTAGATACCGATCCTACGAGCAGTACGTC. It encodes CSARYRSYEQYV.

This clonotype appeared a few times. V is TRBV4-3 and J is TRBJ1-1, with a tentative D call TRBD1 (5 bases). The germline CDR1 and CDR2 sequences are LGHNA and YSLEER. The V and J ends lost 0 bases and 2 bases respectively, with 13 bases between them. CDR3 length equals 16 residues. CDR3 coding DNA: TGCGCCAGCAGCCAAGACATCAGGGAGGGTAACACTGAAGCTTTCTTT. Protein sequence: CASSQDIREGNTEAFF.

This clonotype was seen repeatedly, ten times or more. This chain links TRBV5-4 with TRBJ2-5; 8 bases line up with TRBD2. The CDR3 is made up of 15 amino acids. The V gene end was trimmed by 5 bases and the J gene end by 0 bases; junction bases not matched to a gene: 6. The germline V gene has CDR1 SGHNT and CDR2 YYREEE (reference sequence). The chain's CDR3 is CASSRASGYQETQYF. As DNA, the CDR3 is TGTGCCAGCAGTCGGGCTAGCGGGTACCAAGAGACCCAGTACTTC.

Many counts were recorded for this clonotype. The chain joins TRBV5-1 to TRBJ2-3, with D possibly TRBD1 on 6 matching bases. The V gene's germline CDR1 is SGHRS and CDR2 YFSETQ. V was pared by 4 bases and J by 6 bases, with 15 bases between. The length of the CDR3 is 14 residues. The CDR3 bases are TGCGCCAGCAGCCCTCGACAGGAAATGGATACGCAGTATTTT. Protein product: CASSPRQEMDTQYF. Full variable domain (missing parts from reference TRBV5-1 and TRBJ2-3): KAGVTQTPRYLIKTRGQQVTLSCSPISGHRSVSWYQQTPGQGLQFLFEYFSETQRNKGNFPGRFSGRQFSNSRSEMNVSTLELGDSALYLCASSPRQEMDTQYFGPGTRLTVL.

This clonotype was picked up many times. This chain uses TRBV11-2 with TRBJ1-6; D remains ambiguous. The CDR3 spans 16 residues. CDR1 and CDR2 from the germline V gene are SGHAT and FQNNGV. Trimming stripped 5 bases from V and 0 bases from J, with 11 bases between. CDR3 region: CASSQDMSSYNSPLHF. The CDR3 DNA follows: TGTGCCAGCAGCCAAGACATGAGCTCCTATAATTCACCCCTCCACTTT.